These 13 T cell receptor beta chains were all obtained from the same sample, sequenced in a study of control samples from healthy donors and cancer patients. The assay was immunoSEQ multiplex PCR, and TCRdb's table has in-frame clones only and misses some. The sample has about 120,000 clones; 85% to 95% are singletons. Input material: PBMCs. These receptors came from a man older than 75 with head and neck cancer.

This CDR3 reads CASGRAGPYNEQFF. The CDR3 nucleotides read TGTGCCAGCGGGAGGGCGGGTCCCTACAATGAGCAGTTCTTC. V is TRBV7-9 and J is TRBJ2-1; TRBD2 agrees at 7 bases. This CDR3 has 14 amino acids. The germline CDR1 and CDR2 sequences are SEHNR and FQNEAQ (reference sequence). The ends lost 8 bases at V and 2 bases at J; junction bases unmatched: 6. Full variable domain (missing parts from reference TRBV7-9 and TRBJ2-1): DTGVSQNPRHKITKRGQNVTFRCDPISEHNRLYWYRQTLGQGPEFLTYFQNEAQLEKSRLLSDRFSAERPKGSFSTLEIQRTEQGDSAMYLCASGRAGPYNEQFFGPGTRLTVL.

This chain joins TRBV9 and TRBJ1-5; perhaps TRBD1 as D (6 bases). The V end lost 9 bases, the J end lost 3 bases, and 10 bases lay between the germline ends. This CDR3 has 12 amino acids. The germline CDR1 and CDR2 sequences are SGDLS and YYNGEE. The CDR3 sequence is CANRGTNQPQHF. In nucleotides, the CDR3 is TGTGCCAATAGGGGGACCAATCAGCCCCAGCATTTT.

CDR3 in amino acids: CASSLKGDSPLHF. For the CDR3, the DNA is TGTGCCAGCAGTTTGAAGGGGGATTCACCCCTCCACTTT. The V and J genes are TRBV27 and TRBJ1-6; TRBD1 is a possible D gene (6 bases). V dropped 3 bases and J dropped 8 bases, with 8 bases sitting between them. Germline assignment: CDR1 MNHEY and CDR2 SMNVEV (reference sequence). The CDR3 runs to 13 residues.

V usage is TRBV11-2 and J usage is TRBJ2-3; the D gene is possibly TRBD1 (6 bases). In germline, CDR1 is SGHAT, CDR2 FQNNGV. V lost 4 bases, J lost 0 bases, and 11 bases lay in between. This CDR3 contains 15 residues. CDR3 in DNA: TGTGCCAGCAGCTCCACAGGGTCTAGCACAGATACGCAGTATTTT. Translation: CASSSTGSSTDTQYF.

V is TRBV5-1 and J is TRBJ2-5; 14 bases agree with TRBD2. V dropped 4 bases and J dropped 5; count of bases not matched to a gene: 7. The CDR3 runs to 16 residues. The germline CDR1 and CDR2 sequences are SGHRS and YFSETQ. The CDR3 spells CASSPGLAGVEETQYF. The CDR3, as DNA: TGCGCCAGCAGCCCGGGACTAGCGGGGGTCGAGGAGACCCAGTACTTC.

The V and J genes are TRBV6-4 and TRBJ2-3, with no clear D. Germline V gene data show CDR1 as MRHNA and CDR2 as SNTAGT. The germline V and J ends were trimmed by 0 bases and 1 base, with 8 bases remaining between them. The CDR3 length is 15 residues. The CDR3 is CASSDSRQGTDTQYF. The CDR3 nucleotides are TGTGCCAGCAGTGACTCGCGTCAGGGCACAGATACGCAGTATTTT.

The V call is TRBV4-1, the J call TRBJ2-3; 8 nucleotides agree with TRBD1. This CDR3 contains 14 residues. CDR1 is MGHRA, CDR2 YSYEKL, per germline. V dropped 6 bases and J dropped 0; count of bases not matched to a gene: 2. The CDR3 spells CASRRDRSTDTQYF. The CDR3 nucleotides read TGCGCCAGCAGACGGGACAGGAGCACAGATACGCAGTATTTT.

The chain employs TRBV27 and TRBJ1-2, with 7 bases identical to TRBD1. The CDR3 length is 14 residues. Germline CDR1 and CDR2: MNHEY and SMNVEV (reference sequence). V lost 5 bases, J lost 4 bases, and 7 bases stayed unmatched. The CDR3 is CASSRDRAFYGYTF. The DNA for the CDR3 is TGTGCCAGCAGTCGGGACAGAGCCTTCTATGGCTACACCTTC.

The CDR3 DNA is TGTGCCAGCAGTTACAAGGAGGAATACTATGGCTACACCTTC. This codes for CASSYKEEYYGYTF. V and J are TRBV6-5 and TRBJ1-2, with D unclear. CDR3 length: 14 amino acids. The germline CDR1 and CDR2 sequences are MNHEY and SVGAGI. The germline V and J ends were trimmed by 2 bases and 3 bases, with 10 bases remaining between them.

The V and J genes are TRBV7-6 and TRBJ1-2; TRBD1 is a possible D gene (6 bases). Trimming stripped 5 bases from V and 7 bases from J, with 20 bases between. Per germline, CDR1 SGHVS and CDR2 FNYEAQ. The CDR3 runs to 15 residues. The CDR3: CASSPLPRGGGGYTF. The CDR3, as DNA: TGTGCCAGCAGCCCCCTCCCCCGAGGGGGAGGTGGCTACACCTTC. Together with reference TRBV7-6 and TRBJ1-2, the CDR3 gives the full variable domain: GAGVSQSPRYKVTKRGQDVALRCDPISGHVSLYWYRQALGQGPEFLTYFNYEAQQDKSGLPNDRFSAERPEGSISTLTIQRTEQRDSAMYRCASSPLPRGGGGYTFGSGTRLTVV.

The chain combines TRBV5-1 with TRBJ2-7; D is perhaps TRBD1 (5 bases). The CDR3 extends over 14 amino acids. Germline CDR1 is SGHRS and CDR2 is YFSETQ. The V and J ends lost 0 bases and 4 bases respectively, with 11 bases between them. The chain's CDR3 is CASSLEAGKYEQYF. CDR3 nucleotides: TGCGCCAGCAGCTTGGAAGCAGGGAAGTACGAGCAGTACTTC.

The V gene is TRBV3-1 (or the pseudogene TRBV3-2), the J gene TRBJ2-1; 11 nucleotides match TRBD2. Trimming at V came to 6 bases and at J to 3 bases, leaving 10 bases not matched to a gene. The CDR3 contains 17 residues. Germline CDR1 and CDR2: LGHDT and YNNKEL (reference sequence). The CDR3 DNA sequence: TGTGCCAGCAGGTCTACCCCCGGGACTAGCGGCTACAATGAGCAGTTCTTC. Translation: CASRSTPGTSGYNEQFF.

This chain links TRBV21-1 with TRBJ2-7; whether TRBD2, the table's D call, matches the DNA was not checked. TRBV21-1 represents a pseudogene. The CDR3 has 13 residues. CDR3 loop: CASSKSSKGGQYF. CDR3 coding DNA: TGTGCCAGCAGCAAATCGAGTAAGGGAGGGCAGTACTTC.